These 9 T cell receptor beta chains were all obtained from the same sample, sequenced in a study of blood T cell repertoires in COVID-19. Method: immunoSEQ multiplex PCR; TCRdb's copy keeps in-frame clones and lacks some. The table includes a few hundred thousand clones, 80% to 90% detected once. Sequenced material: peripheral blood. These receptors originate from a woman aged 55-69 years with COVID-19, enrolled during active disease.

V gene TRBV10-3 combines with J gene TRBJ1-1, with 9 bases identical to TRBD1. V was pared by 6 bases and J by 7 bases, with 3 bases of the junction left unmatched. The CDR3 has 12 amino acids. Germline CDR1 ENHRY, CDR2 SYGVKD. CDR3 in amino acids: CAIRGTGSEAFF. DNA for the CDR3: TGTGCCATCAGGGGGACAGGGAGTGAAGCTTTCTTT.

This clone has just a few counts. This chain uses TRBV27 with TRBJ2-2; tentatively, D is TRBD1 (6 bases). Germline lookup yields CDR1 MNHEY and CDR2 SMNVEV (reference sequence). The CDR3 has 14 residues. Deletions cut 2 bases from V and 8 bases from J, with 12 bases between. CDR3 region: CASSLARGSGELFF. DNA for the CDR3: TGTGCCAGCAGTTTAGCCAGGGGATCGGGGGAGCTGTTTTTT.

The genes are TRBV30 and TRBJ2-1, with D perhaps TRBD2 (6 bases). Deletions cut 2 bases from V and 0 bases from J, with 14 bases between. The CDR3 has 16 amino acids. Germline V gene data show CDR1 as GTSNPN and CDR2 as SVGIG (reference sequence). CDR3 loop: CAWSTPTRASYNEQFF. CDR3 DNA: TGTGCCTGGAGTACTCCGACTAGGGCCTCCTACAATGAGCAGTTCTTC. Variable domain in full (rest from reference TRBV30 and TRBJ2-1): SQTIHQWPATLVQPVGSPLSLECTVEGTSNPNLYWYRQAAGRGLQLLFYSVGIGQISSEVPQNLSASRPQDRQFILSSKKLLLSDSGFYLCAWSTPTRASYNEQFFGPGTRLTVL.

The chain links TRBV9 to TRBJ1-3, with 7 bases fitting TRBD1. V was pared by 3 bases and J by 3 bases, with 3 bases of the junction left unmatched. The CDR3 is 14 amino acids. Germline V gene sequence: CDR1 SGDLS, CDR2 YYNGEE. Here the CDR3 reads CASSGGGLGNTIYF. In nucleotides, the CDR3 is TGTGCCAGCAGCGGAGGGGGCCTTGGAAACACCATATATTTT.

V and J are TRBV24-1 and TRBJ2-2; 10 bases map to TRBD1. This CDR3 has 16 amino acids. V was clipped by 3 bases and J by 3 bases; unmatched bases: 3. Germline CDR1 is KGHDR and CDR2 is SFDVKD. In DNA form, the CDR3 reads TGTGCCACCAGTGATCGGACAGGGGGATACACCGGGGAGCTGTTTTTT. The encoded protein is CATSDRTGGYTGELFF.

CDR3 sequence (DNA): TGTGCCTGGAGTGCTTCAGGTCCCTCACCCCTCCACTTT. Protein product: CAWSASGPSPLHF. The V call is TRBV30, the J call TRBJ1-6, with D uncertain. V lost 1 base, J lost 10 bases, and 11 bases lay in between. CDR1 and CDR2 (germline): GTSNPN, SVGIG (reference sequence). The CDR3 extends over 13 amino acids.

The chain couples TRBV6-5 to TRBJ1-1, with 7 bases that match TRBD1. Per the germline V gene, CDR1 is MNHEY and CDR2 is SVGAGI. The CDR3 has 16 amino acids. Trimming removed 3 bases from V and 0 bases from J; junction bases left unmatched: 7. CDR3 protein: CASSYSGTVVNTEAFF. As DNA, the CDR3 is TGTGCCAGCAGTTATTCCGGGACAGTAGTGAACACTGAAGCTTTCTTT.

The chain combines TRBV7-7 with TRBJ2-5, with a possible D match to TRBD2 (5 bases). CDR3 length: 14 residues. The V gene's germline CDR1 is SSHAT and CDR2 FNYEAQ (reference sequence). The germline V and J ends were trimmed by 1 base and 7 bases, with 13 bases remaining between them. CDR3 residues: CASSLGVREGTQYF. The CDR3 coding sequence is TGTGCCAGCAGCTTAGGTGTGAGAGAGGGGACCCAGTACTTC.

This clone occurred once. This chain uses TRBV5-1 with TRBJ2-3, with 14 bases that match TRBD2. V shed 4 bases and J 1 base; nucleotides not matched to a gene: 5. The CDR3 is made up of 17 amino acids. Germline V gives CDR1 SGHRS, CDR2 YFSETQ. As DNA, the CDR3 is TGCGCCAGCAGCGCGACTAGCGGGGGGGCGGGCACAGATACGCAGTATTTT. Its protein product is CASSATSGGAGTDTQYF. The variable domain in full, with the rest retrieved from reference TRBV5-1 and TRBJ2-3, is KAGVTQTPRYLIKTRGQQVTLSCSPISGHRSVSWYQQTPGQGLQFLFEYFSETQRNKGNFPGRFSGRQFSNSRSEMNVSTLELGDSALYLCASSATSGGAGTDTQYFGPGTRLTVL.